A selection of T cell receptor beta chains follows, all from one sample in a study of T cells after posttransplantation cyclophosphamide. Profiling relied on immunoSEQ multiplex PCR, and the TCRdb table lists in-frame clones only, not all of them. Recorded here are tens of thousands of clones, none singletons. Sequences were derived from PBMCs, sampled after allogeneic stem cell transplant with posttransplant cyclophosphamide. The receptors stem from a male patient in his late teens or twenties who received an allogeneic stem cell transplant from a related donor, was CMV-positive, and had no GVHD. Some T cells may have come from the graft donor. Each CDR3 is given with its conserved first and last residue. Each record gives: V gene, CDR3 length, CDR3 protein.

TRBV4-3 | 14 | CASSPAGGSYEQYF
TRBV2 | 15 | CASSGDRAPPNEQFF
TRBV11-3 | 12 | CASSPGGGEQFF
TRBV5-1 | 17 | CASSLPQGQPRAETQYF
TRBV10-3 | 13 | CATSGRGQETQYF
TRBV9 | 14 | CASSTRPGVDAQYF
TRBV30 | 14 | CAWSVPRVNQPQHF
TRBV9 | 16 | CASSLAGESGTDTQYF
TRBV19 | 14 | CASSPPGTAYEQYF
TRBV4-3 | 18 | CASSQEVVRGRKADTQYF
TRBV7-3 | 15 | CASSEVGLASDTQYF
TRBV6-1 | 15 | CASSLQAGVTYEQYF
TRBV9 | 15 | CASSVRAGGFGELFF
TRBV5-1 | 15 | CASSPNRQLNTEAFF
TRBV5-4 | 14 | CASSLRGWQETQYF
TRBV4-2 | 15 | CASSQGGSVSYEQYF
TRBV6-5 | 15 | CASSYSPGTQETQYF
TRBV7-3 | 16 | CASSLPGGGGTDTQYF
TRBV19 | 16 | CASSIVGGERTDTQYF
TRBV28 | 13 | CASSPPRDHEQYF
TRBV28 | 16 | CASSDRETRDSYEQYF
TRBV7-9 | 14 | CASSLGGLRQPQHF
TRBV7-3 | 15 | CASRTGLAGADEQFF
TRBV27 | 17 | CASSPIQGSSGANVLTF
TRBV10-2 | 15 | CASSVTGTSRETQYF
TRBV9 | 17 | CASSVEGWAGAHNEQFF
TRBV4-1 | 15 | CASSRTERGAGELFF
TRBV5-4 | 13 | CASRYRGTPEAFF
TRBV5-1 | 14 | CASSLQGQSYEQYF
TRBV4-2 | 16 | CASSQDWRATNEKLFF
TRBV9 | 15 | CASSQDGGRGETQYF
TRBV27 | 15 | CASSFLGTGGHTQYF
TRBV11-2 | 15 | CASSRPGTLNYGYTF
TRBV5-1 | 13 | CASSPLDSYEQYF
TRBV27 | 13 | CASPRDRVFEQYF
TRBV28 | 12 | CASSPRPGDAFF
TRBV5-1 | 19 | CASSFIPTSGGANTGELFF
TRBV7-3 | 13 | CASSLGGTYGYTF
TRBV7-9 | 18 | CASSLAPWESPRGETQYF
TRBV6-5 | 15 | CASSSYTGASYEQYF
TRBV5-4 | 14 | CASSSTQGPYGYTF
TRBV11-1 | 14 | CASSPRTSTHEQFF
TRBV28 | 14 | CASSLTGDSYEQYF
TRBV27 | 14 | CASSYDRGTSPLHF
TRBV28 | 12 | CASREGPYGYTF
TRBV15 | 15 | CATSIYRTAHNEQFF
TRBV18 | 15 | CASSQMRGLSEKLFF
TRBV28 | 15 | CASLGGGWTNEKLFF
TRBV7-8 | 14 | CASSQTPLPYEQYF
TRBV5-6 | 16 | CASSGGLAGESYEQYF
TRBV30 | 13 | CAWSVATNQPQHF
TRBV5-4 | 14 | CASSWREEQETQYF
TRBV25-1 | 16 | CASSGRGQSTYNEQFF
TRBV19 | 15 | CASSMAGVVTGELFF
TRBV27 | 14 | CASMVSGRGNEQFF
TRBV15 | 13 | CATSTGAKNIQYF
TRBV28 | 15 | CASSMEGQGIQPQHF
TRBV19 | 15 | CASSSTSGRSDTQYF
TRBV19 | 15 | CASSPGTAAVQPQHF
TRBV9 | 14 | CASSRGGSPYEQYF